This is a list of T cell receptor beta chains from one sample in a study of blood T cell repertoires in COVID-19. Generated by immunoSEQ multiplex PCR, the TCRdb table keeps only in-frame clones and is missing some. The table lists 13,000 or so clones, around 90% of them singletons. The sample comprised peripheral blood. These receptors were collected from a human donor with active COVID-19. The donor label of this sample is uncertain. CDR3s include the opening cysteine and the closing phenylalanine or tryptophan. The D gene is left open where the match is weak. Size is stated for part of the rows, as once, few or many counts, or as a class when the clone is expanded.

TRBJ1-6,.,.,TRBV5-1,CASSPGLQSSYNSPLHF,TGCGCCAGCAGTCCGGGACTCCAGAGCTCCTATAATTCACCCCTCCACTTT
TRBJ1-1,TRBD1,.,TRBV7-3,CASSSGTGAVEAFF,TGTGCCAGCAGCTCCGGGACAGGGGCAGTTGAAGCTTTCTTT
TRBJ1-1,.,.,TRBV4-1,CASSGGVYSEAFF,TGCGCCAGTTCGGGGGGGGTCTATTCTGAAGCTTTCTTT
TRBJ2-1,TRBD2,.,TRBV9,CASSALPGRGENEQFF,TGTGCCAGCAGCGCCTTACCGGGTCGGGGGGAAAATGAGCAGTTCTTC
TRBJ2-7,.,.,TRBV5-1,CASKAGGSYEQYF,TGCGCCAGCAAGGCGGGTGGTTCCTACGAGCAGTACTTC
TRBJ1-5,.,.,TRBV28,CAIQGGREPQHF,TGTGCCATTCAGGGTGGTAGGGAGCCCCAGCATTTT
TRBJ2-3,TRBD2,once,TRBV9,CASAAGLGSDTQYF,TGTGCCAGCGCGGCGGGACTAGGGTCAGATACGCAGTATTTT
TRBJ1-2,TRBD1,.,TRBV6-5,CASSYSGTGNYGYTF,TGTGCCAGCAGTTACTCAGGGACAGGGAACTATGGCTACACCTTC
TRBJ1-1,.,.,TRBV30,CAWSIDTEAFF,TGTGCCTGGAGTATCGACACTGAAGCTTTCTTT
TRBJ2-7,.,.,TRBV5-8,CASSSPAGGLSEQYF,TGTGCCAGCAGCTCCCCGGCAGGAGGGTTGAGCGAGCAGTACTTC
TRBJ2-1,TRBD2,.,TRBV5-1,CASTRSGGYNNEQFF,TGCGCCAGCACGCGGAGCGGGGGCTATAACAATGAGCAGTTCTTC
TRBJ1-2,.,.,TRBV11-2,CASSVEDFGGYTF,TGTGCCAGCAGCGTAGAAGACTTCGGGGGCTACACCTTC
TRBJ1-1,TRBD1,.,TRBV29-1,CSVRQGLNTEAFF,TGCAGCGTCCGACAGGGGTTAAACACTGAAGCTTTCTTT
TRBJ2-2,.,once,TRBV4-3,CASSLRGHSNTGELFF,TGCGCCAGCAGCTTACGCGGACACTCGAACACCGGGGAGCTGTTTTTT
TRBJ2-1,TRBD1,.,TRBV7-9,CASSSTGANNEQFF,TGTGCCAGCAGCTCGACAGGGGCAAACAATGAGCAGTTCTTC
TRBJ1-5,TRBD1,.,TRBV6-6,CASSPGGGQGYQPQHF,TGTGCCAGCAGTCCGGGAGGGGGACAGGGATATCAGCCCCAGCATTTT
TRBJ1-3,.,.,TRBV18,CASSPRNTGNSGNTIYF,TGTGCCAGCTCACCACGAAACACAGGGAACTCTGGAAACACCATATATTTT
TRBJ2-3,.,.,TRBV5-4,CASSLKGTDTQYF,TGTGCCAGCAGCTTGAAGGGGACAGATACGCAGTATTTT
TRBJ1-4,.,.,TRBV7-9,CASSPRAATNEKLFF,TGTGCCAGCAGCCCCAGAGCGGCAACTAATGAAAAACTGTTTTTT
TRBJ1-5,.,.,TRBV19,CASSTSTEGPQHF,TGTGCCAGTAGTACCTCCACCGAGGGGCCCCAGCATTTT
TRBJ2-1,.,once,TRBV28,CASSWAHNEQFF,TGTGCCAGCTCCTGGGCACACAATGAGCAGTTCTTC
TRBJ2-7,TRBD2,.,TRBV6-1,CASSELPAGTSRGNEQYF,TGTGCCAGCAGTGAACTACCAGCCGGGACTAGCCGAGGAAACGAGCAGTACTTC
TRBJ2-7,.,.,TRBV21-1,CASSLAGGDLSSCEQYF,TGTGCCAGCAGCCTGGCAGGGGGCGATTTATCAAGCTGCGAGCAGTACTTC
TRBJ2-1,TRBD2,.,TRBV7-9,CASSLATSAHNEQFF,TGTGCCAGCAGCTTAGCTACTAGCGCTCACAATGAGCAGTTCTTC
TRBJ1-5,.,.,TRBV4-1,CASSQDVQAQVGGNQPQHF,TGCGCCAGCAGCCAAGATGTACAGGCCCAAGTAGGGGGCAATCAGCCCCAGCATTTT
TRBJ2-3,.,.,TRBV5-4,CASSGAPVTDTQYF,TGTGCCAGCAGCGGGGCACCTGTGACAGATACGCAGTATTTT
TRBJ1-4,.,.,TRBV25-1,CASSASGGGSEKLFF,TGTGCCAGCAGTGCCTCGGGGGGCGGCAGCGAAAAACTGTTTTTT
TRBJ2-5,.,.,TRBV7-3,CASSLSPAIGTQYF,TGTGCCAGCAGCTTATCACCCGCCATCGGGACCCAGTACTTC
TRBJ1-1,.,.,TRBV13,CASRSFLTEAFF,TGTGCCAGCAGATCCTTCCTCACTGAAGCTTTCTTT
TRBJ1-6,.,.,TRBV6-5,CASSLQGLSSPLHF,TGTGCCAGCAGTTTACAGGGCTTGAGCTCACCCCTCCACTTT
TRBJ1-6,TRBD1,once,TRBV28,CASLTGGRNSPLHF,TGTGCCAGCTTGACAGGGGGGCGGAATTCACCCCTCCACTTT
TRBJ2-2,TRBD2,.,TRBV28,CASRGSGGNTGELFF,TGTGCCAGCAGGGGCAGCGGGGGGAACACCGGGGAGCTGTTTTTT
TRBJ1-6,.,once,TRBV5-5,CASSKKTDSPLHF,TGTGCCAGCAGCAAAAAAACGGATTCACCCCTCCACTTT
TRBJ2-3,.,.,TRBV27,CASSLDRSTDTQYF,TGTGCCAGCAGTTTAGACAGAAGCACAGATACGCAGTATTTT
TRBJ2-3,TRBD1,.,TRBV5-1,CASSLDRGTDTQYF,TGCGCCAGCAGCTTGGACAGGGGAACAGATACGCAGTATTTT
TRBJ2-7,TRBD2,.,TRBV6-5,CASSNGAGGSYEQYF,TGTGCCAGCAGTAACGGAGCGGGGGGCTCCTACGAGCAGTACTTC
TRBJ2-5,TRBD2,.,TRBV7-2,CASSLVMVLAGGLRETQYF,TGTGCCAGCAGCTTAGTAATGGTTTTAGCGGGGGGGCTCAGGGAGACCCAGTACTTC
TRBJ1-2,.,.,TRBV27,CASSPGTPYGYTF,TGTGCCAGCAGTCCGGGGACACCCTATGGCTACACCTTC
TRBJ1-2,.,.,TRBV10-3,CATATAPGYGYTF,TGTGCCACAGCGACAGCACCTGGCTATGGCTACACCTTC
TRBJ1-5,TRBD1,.,TRBV4-2,CASSQGDSSNQPQHF,TGTGCCAGCAGCCAAGGGGACAGTAGCAATCAGCCCCAGCATTTT
TRBJ2-7,.,.,TRBV4-1,CASSQFPPGSNEQYF,TGCGCCAGCAGCCAATTCCCCCCAGGCTCCAACGAGCAGTACTTC
TRBJ1-1,.,.,TRBV5-1,CASSPGHQNTEAFF,TGCGCCAGCAGCCCGGGACACCAGAACACTGAAGCTTTCTTT
TRBJ2-2,.,.,TRBV5-6,CASSWGDGANTGELFF,TGTGCCAGCAGCTGGGGGGACGGGGCGAACACCGGGGAGCTGTTTTTT
TRBJ1-6,TRBD1,.,TRBV12-3/TRBV12-4,CASRDRDSPLHF,TGTGCCAGCAGAGACAGGGATTCACCCCTCCACTTT
TRBJ2-3,.,.,TRBV11-2,CASSLGGGSSTDTQYF,TGTGCCAGCAGCTTAGGAGGGGGTTCTAGCACAGATACGCAGTATTTT
TRBJ1-4,TRBD1,.,TRBV4-1,CASSHRDRGGATNEKLFF,TGCGCCAGCAGCCACCGGGACAGGGGAGGCGCAACTAATGAAAAACTGTTTTTT